The clone carrying this TCR beta chain came up once. Its antigen is unknown. The record originates from a study of OX40 agonist ivuxolimab in advanced cancers. Background on the study: The dose of intravenous ivuxolimab that patients received every 2 weeks ranged from 0.01 to 10 mg/kg.

Study-level findings and limits: Clonal expansion by week 6 occurred in CD4+ and CD8+ blood T cells (at 0.1 to 3.0 mg/kg).

The table came from immunoSEQ multiplex PCR; TCRdb's copy has only in-frame clones and leaves some out. This table has tens of thousands of clones, 87% appearing once. The sequencing here drew on CD4+ or CD8+ T cells sorted from blood, taken in a trial of the OX40 agonist ivuxolimab. This clonotype originated in an adult with an advanced solid tumor such as melanoma, head and neck, liver or kidney cancer.

CDR3 DNA: TGTGCCAGCAGCGTGGACCGGGGAGGATACGAGCAGTACTTC. It specifies CASSVDRGGYEQYF. The V call is TRBV9, the J call TRBJ2-7; TRBD2 is a possible D gene (6 bases). Deletions cut 2 bases from V and 4 bases from J, with 13 bases between. This CDR3 region has 14 residues. Germline V gene data show CDR1 as SGDLS and CDR2 as YYNGEE.